These 25 T cell receptor beta chains came from one sample sequenced in a study of blood T cell repertoires in COVID-19. Only in-frame clones appear in the TCRdb table, and some are missing; sequencing was by immunoSEQ multiplex PCR. The table records roughly 250,000 clones, less than 90% of them present only once. The sequencing input was peripheral blood. These receptors were obtained from a woman aged 40 to 49 who had recovered from COVID-19.

The chain is built from TRBV12-3 or TRBV12-4 and TRBJ2-7; D gene uncertain. With 7 bases removed from V and 1 base from J, the gap between germline ends came to 11 bases. The CDR3 has 13 amino acids. The CDR3 region has the DNA TGTGCCAGCACCCTGAAGCCTTCCTACGAGCAGTACTTC. It specifies CASTLKPSYEQYF.

The chain links TRBV27 to TRBJ2-7; a weak D match, TRBD2 (5 bases). The CDR3 covers 14 residues. The V and J ends lost 3 bases and 0 bases respectively, with 9 bases between them. Germline V gene sequence: CDR1 MNHEY, CDR2 SMNVEV (reference sequence). CDR3 sequence reads: CASSFSGSSYEQYF. CDR3 in DNA: TGTGCCAGCAGTTTTTCTGGGAGCTCCTACGAGCAGTACTTC.

As concerns this clone: Other DNA sequences of this sample code for an identical CDR3. The rearrangement uses TRBV5-6 and TRBJ2-7; D is uncertain. Germline V lookup: CDR1 SGHDT, CDR2 YYEEEE. CDR3 length equals 11 residues. With 4 bases removed from V and 2 bases from J, the gap between germline ends came to 4 bases. CDR3 DNA: TGTGCCAGCAGCCTCGCCTACGAGCAGTACTTC. It codes for CASSLAYEQYF.

V and J are TRBV10-2 and TRBJ2-7; possible D gene TRBD1, 5 bases. The CDR3 has 13 amino acids. Trimming removed 8 bases at V and 0 bases at J, with 11 bases between. Germline lookup yields CDR1 WSHSY and CDR2 SAAADI. CDR3 sequence reads: CASEEDNSYEQYF. Here the CDR3 DNA reads TGCGCCAGCGAAGAGGACAACTCCTACGAGCAGTACTTC.

The chain links TRBV10-2 to TRBJ2-2, with 11 positions matching TRBD1. The germline V gene has CDR1 WSHSY and CDR2 SAAADI. This CDR3 is 13 amino acids long. With V trimmed by 6 bases and J by 6 bases, 0 bases remained unmatched. The CDR3 reads CASRDRGPGELFF. CDR3 in DNA: TGCGCCAGCAGGGACAGGGGGCCCGGGGAGCTGTTTTTT.

The rearrangement links TRBV28 to TRBJ1-2; D may be TRBD1 (6 bases). The V end was cut by 6 bases, the J end by 7 bases, with 15 bases between. The CDR3 consists of 13 residues. Germline CDR1 is MDHEN and CDR2 is SYDVKM. Here the CDR3 reads CASSRGGGFGYTF. In nucleotides, the CDR3 is TGTGCCAGCAGCCGAGGGGGGGGATTTGGCTACACCTTC.

The rearrangement uses TRBV7-9 and TRBJ2-5, with 13 bases that match TRBD2. Germline CDR1 is SEHNR and CDR2 is FQNEAQ (reference sequence). Losses at the gene ends were 5 bases for V and 5 bases for J; bases not matched to a gene: 5. CDR3 length equals 15 residues. Written as DNA, the CDR3 is TGTGCCAGCAGCCAGACTAGCGGGGGGATCGAGACCCAGTACTTC. It translates to CASSQTSGGIETQYF. Together with reference TRBV7-9 and TRBJ2-5, the CDR3 gives the full variable domain: DTGVSQNPRHKITKRGQNVTFRCDPISEHNRLYWYRQTLGQGPEFLTYFQNEAQLEKSRLLSDRFSAERPKGSFSTLEIQRTEQGDSAMYLCASSQTSGGIETQYFGPGTRLLVL.

This clone was detected once. The chain carries TRBV28 and TRBJ2-5; 10 nucleotides match TRBD1. V lost 5 bases, J lost 5 bases, and 8 bases stayed unmatched. Germline V gene sequence: CDR1 MDHEN, CDR2 SYDVKM. There are 15 residues in the CDR3. CDR3 nucleotides: TGTGCCAGCAGTCCCCAGACAGGGGGCGCGGAGACCCAGTACTTC. It translates to CASSPQTGGAETQYF.

The rearrangement uses TRBV5-1 and TRBJ2-5, with a possible D match to TRBD1 (6 bases). Germline V CDR1 and CDR2: SGHRS, YFSETQ. V was pared by 0 bases and J by 3 bases, with 9 bases between. CDR3 length: 14 residues. CDR3 sequence reads: CASSLGTEEETQYF. The CDR3, as DNA: TGCGCCAGCAGCTTGGGGACAGAAGAAGAGACCCAGTACTTC.

The chain links TRBV28 to TRBJ1-4, with D unclear. Germline V lookup: CDR1 MDHEN, CDR2 SYDVKM. The CDR3 covers 16 residues. The germline V and J ends were trimmed by 7 bases and 0 bases, with 15 bases remaining between them. In DNA form, the CDR3 reads TGTGCCAGCACCCCCTCCTGGTCTACAACTAATGAAAAACTGTTTTTT. This codes for CASTPSWSTTNEKLFF.

This clone appeared a single time. J is TRBJ1-1 and V is TRBV12-3 or TRBV12-4; weak D call: TRBD1 (5 bases). CDR3 length: 12 amino acids. Between the trimmed V and J ends, which lost 2 bases and 7 bases, there was a span of 8 bases. This chain's CDR3 is CASSLWGVEAFF. DNA of the CDR3: TGTGCCAGCAGTTTATGGGGGGTTGAAGCTTTCTTT.

The count of this clone is one. J is TRBJ1-1 and V is TRBV6-5; TRBD1 matches 7 bases. There are 14 residues in the CDR3. The germline V gene has CDR1 MNHEY and CDR2 SVGAGI. J was trimmed by 4 bases and V by 8 bases; bases with no gene match: 10. Here the CDR3 DNA reads TGTGCCAGCGGTAACAGGGGATCGGGCACTGAAGCTTTCTTT. Its protein product is CASGNRGSGTEAFF.

The CDR3 region has the DNA TGCGCCAGCAGCCCCGTCCTTCTACAGGGCTATGAGCAGTTCTTC. Amino acids: CASSPVLLQGYEQFF. This chain joins TRBV5-1 and TRBJ2-1; a weak D match, TRBD1 (6 bases). Germline assignment: CDR1 SGHRS and CDR2 YFSETQ. The V gene lost 4 bases and the J gene lost 8 bases, with 19 bases spanning the gap. The length of the CDR3 is 15 residues.

A word on this clone: The sample carries other DNA sequences with the same CDR3. V and J are TRBV28 and TRBJ1-2, with 9 bases aligning to TRBD1. After removal of 4 bases from V and 3 bases from J, the junction contained 3 bases not matched to a gene. Germline V CDR1 and CDR2: MDHEN, SYDVKM. This CDR3 has 14 amino acids. Here the CDR3 DNA reads TGTGCCAGCAGTTCGGGACAGGGCTACTATGGCTACACCTTC. Translation gives CASSSGQGYYGYTF.

This chain joins TRBV7-9 and TRBJ2-3; 11 bases agree with TRBD1. V lost 8 bases, J lost 3 bases, and 7 bases stayed unmatched. CDR1 and CDR2 from the germline V gene are SEHNR and FQNEAQ (reference sequence). This CDR3 comprises 15 residues. The chain's CDR3 is CASGSGTGGTDTQYF. The CDR3 nucleotides read TGTGCCAGCGGGTCCGGGACAGGGGGTACAGATACGCAGTATTTT.

V and J are TRBV3-1 (or the pseudogene TRBV3-2) and TRBJ2-7, with 9 bases lining up with TRBD2. The ends lost 0 bases at V and 3 bases at J; junction bases unmatched: 3. This CDR3 region has 15 residues. Germline V lookup: CDR1 LGHDT, CDR2 YNNKEL (reference sequence). The CDR3 sequence: CASSQDLRGGYEQYF. In DNA, the CDR3 is TGTGCCAGCAGCCAAGATCTGCGGGGGGGCTACGAGCAGTACTTC.

The gene calls are TRBV7-9 and TRBJ2-2; 8 bases map to TRBD2. V lost 5 bases to trimming and J lost 7 bases; unmatched junction nucleotides: 3. This CDR3 is 13 amino acids long. Germline CDR1 is SEHNR and CDR2 is FQNEAQ (reference sequence). The CDR3 spells CASSPGRVGELFF. CDR3 nucleotide sequence: TGTGCCAGCAGCCCCGGGAGGGTCGGGGAGCTGTTTTTT.

CDR3 in DNA: TGTGCCAGCAGCGTTGGGACAGACGTTGTGTATGGCTACACCTTC. This translates into CASSVGTDVVYGYTF. The V gene is TRBV9, the J gene TRBJ1-2; 7 bases line up with TRBD1. J lost 5 bases, V lost 2 bases, and 9 bases had no gene match. CDR1 is SGDLS, CDR2 YYNGEE, per germline. This CDR3 contains 15 residues.

This rearrangement joins TRBV6-5 to TRBJ2-2; D remains ambiguous. V dropped 3 bases and J dropped 6 bases, with 5 bases sitting between them. The CDR3 covers 12 residues. Looked up from germline, CDR1 is MNHEY and CDR2 is SVGAGI. This CDR3 reads CASSYRSGELFF. The CDR3 bases are TGTGCCAGCAGTTATAGATCCGGGGAGCTGTTTTTT.

The rearrangement links TRBV6-1 to TRBJ1-2, with D perhaps TRBD1 (6 bases). This CDR3 is built from 13 residues. Germline lookup yields CDR1 MNHNS and CDR2 SASEGT. V was pared by 1 base and J by 8 bases, with 11 bases between. The CDR3 here is CASSEGRGGGYTF. The DNA of the CDR3 is TGTGCCAGCAGTGAAGGCAGGGGCGGCGGCTACACCTTC.

The gene calls are TRBV27 and TRBJ2-1; D not certain. Germline loops: CDR1 MNHEY, CDR2 SMNVEV (reference sequence). The CDR3 is 14 amino acids. V was clipped by 8 bases and J by 9 bases, with 20 bases between them. This chain's CDR3 is CASSLGSFSTEQFF. In nucleotides, the CDR3 is TGTGCCAGCTCCTTGGGCAGCTTTAGTACTGAGCAGTTCTTC.

The chain couples TRBV6-4 to TRBJ2-1, with 16 bases that match TRBD2. The junction had 9 bases not matched to a gene; V was cut back by 3 bases and J by 7 bases. Germline V gives CDR1 MRHNA, CDR2 SNTAGT. CDR3 length: 18 amino acids. The CDR3 nucleotides read TGTGCCAGCAGTGAGGTCGGGACTAGCGGGGGGGCCAGGAATGAGCAGTTCTTC. Translating gives CASSEVGTSGGARNEQFF.

The chain uses TRBV12-3 or TRBV12-4 and TRBJ2-1; a weak D match, TRBD2 (7 bases). The CDR3 length is 12 residues. V lost 7 bases to trimming and J lost 14 bases, with 18 bases between them. The CDR3 DNA sequence: TGTGCCAGCACCCCGGGGGGCAGGTTGAAGTTCTTC. The encoded protein is CASTPGGRLKFF.

This chain uses TRBV4-1 with TRBJ2-2, with D perhaps TRBD1 (5 bases). Trimming shortened V by 3 bases and J by 9 bases, and 11 bases separated the two germline ends. In germline, CDR1 is MGHRA, CDR2 YSYEKL. The CDR3 runs 13 residues. The CDR3 DNA sequence: TGCGCCAGCAGCCACTGGGGCCGAAGGGAGCTGTTTTTT. Amino acid sequence: CASSHWGRRELFF.

The chain joins TRBV6-1 to TRBJ1-2; 8 bases are a match to TRBD1. CDR1 is MNHNS, CDR2 SASEGT, per germline. The CDR3 runs to 16 residues. The junction had 11 bases not matched to a gene; V was cut back by 4 bases and J by 4 bases. CDR3 residues: CASSGRGQATPYGYTF. DNA of the CDR3: TGTGCCAGCAGTGGCAGGGGACAGGCGACGCCCTATGGCTACACCTTC.